These 6 T cell receptor beta chains were all obtained from the same sample, sequenced in a study of blood T cell repertoires in COVID-19. The method was immunoSEQ multiplex PCR; TCRdb's version includes in-frame clones alone and lacks a portion of them. The profile shows around 380,000 clones, about 80% of them singletons. The sample comprised peripheral blood. These receptors originate from a human donor with acute or convalescent COVID-19. The donor label of this sample is uncertain.

CDR3 amino acids: CASSETQDGGQGAIGETQYF. The CDR3 DNA reads TGTGCCAGCAGTGAAACTCAGGATGGGGGACAGGGGGCCATAGGGGAGACCCAGTACTTC. The genes are TRBV2 and TRBJ2-5, with 12 bases that match TRBD1. Germline assignment: CDR1 SNHLY and CDR2 FYNNEI. The CDR3 sequence is 20 residues long. Trimming removed 2 bases from V and 5 bases from J; junction bases left unmatched: 18.

V gene TRBV3-1 (or the pseudogene TRBV3-2) combines with J gene TRBJ2-7; 8 bases are shared with TRBD2. The V gene's germline CDR1 is LGHDT and CDR2 YNNKEL (reference sequence). The CDR3 contains 14 residues. Germline trimming cut 1 base from V and 6 bases from J; bases unmatched to any gene: 5. The CDR3, as DNA: TGTGCCAGCAGCCAAGGGGGCGGGGGGTTCGAGCAGTACTTC. Encoded protein: CASSQGGGGFEQYF.

This chain links TRBV19 with TRBJ1-2, with 8 bases lining up with TRBD1. CDR1 and CDR2 from the germline V gene are LNHDA and SQIVND (reference sequence). The CDR3 runs to 14 residues. J gave up 5 bases and V 5 bases, and 7 bases lay outside the gene matches. CDR3 region: CASSSSGGGYGYTF. CDR3 nucleotides: TGTGCCAGTAGTTCATCAGGGGGCGGATATGGCTACACCTTC. The full variable domain, in which reference TRBV19 and TRBJ1-2 provide the parts outside the CDR3, is DGGITQSPKYLFRKEGQNVTLSCEQNLNHDAMYWYRQDPGQGLRLIYYSQIVNDFQKGDIAEGYSVSREKKESFPLTVTSAQKNPTAFYLCASSSSGGGYGYTFGSGTRLTVV.

The chain joins TRBV27 to TRBJ2-7; the match to TRBD2 covers 7 bases. V trimming: 0 bases; J trimming: 2 bases; junction bases outside the gene matches: 4. The CDR3 consists of 15 residues. Germline V gene sequence: CDR1 MNHEY, CDR2 SMNVEV (reference sequence). CDR3 nucleotides: TGTGCCAGCAGTTTATCGATGCGGGGGACCTACGAGCAGTACTTC. Protein sequence: CASSLSMRGTYEQYF.

The chain employs TRBV11-2 and TRBJ2-7; the D is unclear. The ends were cut back, 1 base at V and 5 bases at J, with 6 bases in the middle. Germline V gene data show CDR1 as SGHAT and CDR2 as FQNNGV. The CDR3 covers 12 residues. The CDR3 bases are TGTGCCAGCAGCTTAGGTCTCCACGAGCAGTACTTC. It specifies CASSLGLHEQYF. Complete variable domain (other parts from reference TRBV11-2 and TRBJ2-7): EAGVAQSPRYKIIEKRQSVAFWCNPISGHATLYWYQQILGQGPKLLIQFQNNGVVDDSQLPKDRFSAERLKGVDSTLKIQPAKLEDSAVYLCASSLGLHEQYFGPGTRLTVT.

CDR3 amino acids: CASSKGGTVLNEKLFF. Written as DNA, the CDR3 is TGTGCCAGCAGTAAGGGGGGGACGGTACTTAATGAAAAACTGTTTTTT. The chain links TRBV28 to TRBJ1-4, with a weak D call TRBD1 (6 bases). The CDR3 runs to 16 residues. Germline-derived CDR1 and CDR2 are MDHEN and SYDVKM. Trimming cost V 5 bases and J 4 bases, with 17 bases left between them. Based on the CDR3 plus reference TRBV28 and TRBJ1-4, the full variable domain is DVKVTQSSRYLVKRTGEKVFLECVQDMDHENMFWYRQDPGLGLRLIYFSYDVKMKEKGDIPEGYSVSREKKERFSLILESASTNQTSMYLCASSKGGTVLNEKLFFGSGTQLSVL.